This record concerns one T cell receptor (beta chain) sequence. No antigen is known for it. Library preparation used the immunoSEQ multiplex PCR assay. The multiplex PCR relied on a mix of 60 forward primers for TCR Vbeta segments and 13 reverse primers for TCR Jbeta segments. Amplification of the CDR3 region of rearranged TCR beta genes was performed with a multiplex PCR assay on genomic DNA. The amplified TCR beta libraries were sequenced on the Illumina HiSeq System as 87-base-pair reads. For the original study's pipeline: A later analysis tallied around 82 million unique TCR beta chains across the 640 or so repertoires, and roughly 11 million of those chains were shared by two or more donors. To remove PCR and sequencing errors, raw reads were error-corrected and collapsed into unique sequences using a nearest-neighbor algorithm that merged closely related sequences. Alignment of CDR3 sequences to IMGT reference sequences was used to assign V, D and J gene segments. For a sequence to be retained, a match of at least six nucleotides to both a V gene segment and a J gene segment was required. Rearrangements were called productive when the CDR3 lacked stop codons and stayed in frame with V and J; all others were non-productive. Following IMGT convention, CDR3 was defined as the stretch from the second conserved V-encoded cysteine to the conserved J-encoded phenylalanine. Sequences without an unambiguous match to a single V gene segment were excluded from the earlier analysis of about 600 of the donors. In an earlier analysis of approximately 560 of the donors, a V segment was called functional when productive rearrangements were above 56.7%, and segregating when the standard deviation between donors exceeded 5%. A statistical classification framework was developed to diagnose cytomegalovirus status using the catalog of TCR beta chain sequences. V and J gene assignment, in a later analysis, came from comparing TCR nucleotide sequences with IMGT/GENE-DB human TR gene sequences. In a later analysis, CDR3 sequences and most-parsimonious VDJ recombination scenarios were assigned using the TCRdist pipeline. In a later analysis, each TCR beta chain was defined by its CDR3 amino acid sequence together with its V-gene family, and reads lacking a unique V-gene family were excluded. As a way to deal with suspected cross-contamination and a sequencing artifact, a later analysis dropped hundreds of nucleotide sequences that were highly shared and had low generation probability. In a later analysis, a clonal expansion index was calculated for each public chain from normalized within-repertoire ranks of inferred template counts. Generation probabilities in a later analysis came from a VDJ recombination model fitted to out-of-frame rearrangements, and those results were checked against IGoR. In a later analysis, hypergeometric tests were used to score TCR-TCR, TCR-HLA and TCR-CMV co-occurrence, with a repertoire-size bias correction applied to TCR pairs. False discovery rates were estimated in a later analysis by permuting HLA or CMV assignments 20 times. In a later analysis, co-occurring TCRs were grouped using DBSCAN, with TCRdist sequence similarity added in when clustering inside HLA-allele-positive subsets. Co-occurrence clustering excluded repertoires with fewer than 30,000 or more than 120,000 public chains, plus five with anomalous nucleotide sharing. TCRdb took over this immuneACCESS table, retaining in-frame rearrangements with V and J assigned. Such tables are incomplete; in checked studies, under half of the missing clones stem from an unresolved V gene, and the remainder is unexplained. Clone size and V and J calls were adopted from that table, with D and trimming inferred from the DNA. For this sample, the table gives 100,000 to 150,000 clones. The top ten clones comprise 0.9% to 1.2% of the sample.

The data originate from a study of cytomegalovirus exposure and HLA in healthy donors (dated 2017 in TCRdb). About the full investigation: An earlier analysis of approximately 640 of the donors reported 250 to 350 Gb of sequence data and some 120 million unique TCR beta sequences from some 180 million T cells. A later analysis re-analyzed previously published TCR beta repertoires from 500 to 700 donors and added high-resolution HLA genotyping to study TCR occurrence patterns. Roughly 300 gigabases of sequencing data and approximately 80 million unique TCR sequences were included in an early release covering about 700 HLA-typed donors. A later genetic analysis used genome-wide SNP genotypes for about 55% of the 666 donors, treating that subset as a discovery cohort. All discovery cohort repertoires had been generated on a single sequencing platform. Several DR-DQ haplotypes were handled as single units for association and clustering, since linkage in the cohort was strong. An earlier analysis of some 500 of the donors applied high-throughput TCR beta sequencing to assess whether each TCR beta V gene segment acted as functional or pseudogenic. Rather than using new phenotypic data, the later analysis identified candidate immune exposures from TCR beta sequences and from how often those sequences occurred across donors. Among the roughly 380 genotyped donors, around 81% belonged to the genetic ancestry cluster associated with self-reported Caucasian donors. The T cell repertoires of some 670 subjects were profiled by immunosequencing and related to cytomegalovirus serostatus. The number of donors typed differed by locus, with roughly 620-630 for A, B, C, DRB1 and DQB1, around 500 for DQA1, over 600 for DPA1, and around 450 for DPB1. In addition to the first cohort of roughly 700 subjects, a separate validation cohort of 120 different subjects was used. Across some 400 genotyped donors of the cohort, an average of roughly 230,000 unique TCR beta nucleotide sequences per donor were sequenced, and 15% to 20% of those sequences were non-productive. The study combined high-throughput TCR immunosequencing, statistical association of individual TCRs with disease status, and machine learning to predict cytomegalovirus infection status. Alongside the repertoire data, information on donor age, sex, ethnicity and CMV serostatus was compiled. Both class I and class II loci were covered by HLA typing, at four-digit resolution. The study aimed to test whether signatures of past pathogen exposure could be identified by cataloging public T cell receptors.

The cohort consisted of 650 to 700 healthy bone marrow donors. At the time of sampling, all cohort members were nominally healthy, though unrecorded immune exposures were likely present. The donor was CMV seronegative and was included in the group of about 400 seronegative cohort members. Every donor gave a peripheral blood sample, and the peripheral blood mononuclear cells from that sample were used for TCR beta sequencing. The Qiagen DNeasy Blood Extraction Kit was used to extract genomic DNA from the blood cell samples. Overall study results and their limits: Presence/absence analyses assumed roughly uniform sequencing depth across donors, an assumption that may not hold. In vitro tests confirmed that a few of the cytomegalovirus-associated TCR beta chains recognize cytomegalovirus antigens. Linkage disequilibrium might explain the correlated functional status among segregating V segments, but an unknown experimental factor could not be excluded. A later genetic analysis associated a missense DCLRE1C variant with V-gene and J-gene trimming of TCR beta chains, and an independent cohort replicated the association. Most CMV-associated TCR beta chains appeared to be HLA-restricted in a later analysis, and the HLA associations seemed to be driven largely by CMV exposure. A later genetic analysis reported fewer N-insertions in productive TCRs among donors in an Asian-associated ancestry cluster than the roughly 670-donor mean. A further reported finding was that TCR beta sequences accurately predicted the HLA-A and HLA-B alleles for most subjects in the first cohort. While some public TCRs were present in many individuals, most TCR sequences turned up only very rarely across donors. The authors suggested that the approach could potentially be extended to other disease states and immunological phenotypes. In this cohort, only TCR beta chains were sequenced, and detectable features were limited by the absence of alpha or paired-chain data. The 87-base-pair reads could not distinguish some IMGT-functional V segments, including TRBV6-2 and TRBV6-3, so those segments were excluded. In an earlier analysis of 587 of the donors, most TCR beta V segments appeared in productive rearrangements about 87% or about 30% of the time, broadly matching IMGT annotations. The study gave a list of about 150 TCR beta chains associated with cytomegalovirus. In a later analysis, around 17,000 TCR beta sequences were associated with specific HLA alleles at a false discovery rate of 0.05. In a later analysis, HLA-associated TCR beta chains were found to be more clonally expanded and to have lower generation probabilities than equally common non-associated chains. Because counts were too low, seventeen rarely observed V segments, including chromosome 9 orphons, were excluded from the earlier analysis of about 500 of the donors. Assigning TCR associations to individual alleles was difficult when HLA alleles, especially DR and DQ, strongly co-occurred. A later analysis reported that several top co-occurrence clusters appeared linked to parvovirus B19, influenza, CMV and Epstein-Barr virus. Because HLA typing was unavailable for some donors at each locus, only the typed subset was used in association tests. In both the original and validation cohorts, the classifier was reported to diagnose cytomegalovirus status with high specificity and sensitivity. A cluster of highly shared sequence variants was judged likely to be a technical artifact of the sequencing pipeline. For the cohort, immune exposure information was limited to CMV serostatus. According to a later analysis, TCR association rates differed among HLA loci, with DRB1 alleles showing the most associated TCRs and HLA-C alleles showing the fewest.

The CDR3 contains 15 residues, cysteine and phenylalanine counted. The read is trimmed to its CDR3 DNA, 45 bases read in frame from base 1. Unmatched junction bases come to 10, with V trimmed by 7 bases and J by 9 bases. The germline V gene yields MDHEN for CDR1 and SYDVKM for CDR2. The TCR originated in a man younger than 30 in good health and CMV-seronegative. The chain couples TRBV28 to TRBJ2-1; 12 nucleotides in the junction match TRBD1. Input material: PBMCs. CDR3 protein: CASILGGQGAGEQFF. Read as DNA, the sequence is TGTGCCAGCATTCTAGGGGGACAGGGGGCCGGTGAGCAGTTCTTC. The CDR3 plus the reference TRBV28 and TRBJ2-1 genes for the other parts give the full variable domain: DVKVTQSSRYLVKRTGEKVFLECVQDMDHENMFWYRQDPGLGLRLIYFSYDVKMKEKGDIPEGYSVSREKKERFSLILESASTNQTSMYLCASILGGQGAGEQFFGPGTRLTVL.